This is a list of T cell receptor beta chains from one sample in a study of blood T cell repertoires in COVID-19. Assay: immunoSEQ multiplex PCR; the TCRdb copy retains only in-frame clones and omits some. The data hold 60,000 to 85,000 clones, with about 80% observed a single time. Sequenced material: peripheral blood. Receptors originate from a human donor in a cohort sampled during active COVID-19. Each CDR3 is given with its conserved first and last residue. The D gene is left open where the match is weak. Not every row has a clone size; where given, it reads once, few, many or a size class.

TRBJ2-7 . TRBV3-1/TRBV3-2 . CASSQKARATYEQYF TGTGCCAGCAGCCAAAAGGCCAGGGCCACCTACGAGCAGTACTTC
TRBJ2-1 . TRBV28 . CASSSGSKDNEQFF TGTGCCAGCAGTTCCGGGAGCAAGGACAATGAGCAGTTCTTC
TRBJ2-3 . TRBV7-2 . CASSPRGGPTDTQYF TGTGCCAGCAGCCCTAGAGGAGGGCCTACAGATACGCAGTATTTT
TRBJ2-3 . TRBV4-1 TRBD1 CASSQDPQGVSDTQYF TGCGCCAGCAGCCAAGACCCACAGGGGGTCTCAGATACGCAGTATTTT
TRBJ2-5 . TRBV12-3/TRBV12-4 TRBD2 CASGTSRAQYF TGTGCTTCGGGGACTAGCCGGGCCCAGTACTTC
TRBJ2-4 . TRBV28 TRBD1 CASSLDRGIAKNIQYF TGTGCCAGCAGTCTAGACAGGGGGATCGCCAAAAACATTCAGTACTTC
TRBJ2-7 few TRBV6-4 . CASSDRDGLSYEQYF TGTGCCAGCAGTGACCGAGACGGACTATCCTACGAGCAGTACTTC
TRBJ2-7 . TRBV12-3/TRBV12-4 TRBD2 CASSRGGPYEQYF TGTGCCAGCAGTCGGGGGGGCCCCTACGAGCAGTACTTC
TRBJ2-1 once TRBV5-6 . CERRRALGAEQFF TGTGAGAGGAGACGGGCCCTTGGGGCTGAGCAGTTCTTC
TRBJ2-1 . TRBV9 TRBD1 CASSPRQGTYNEQFF TGTGCCAGCAGCCCCCGACAGGGAACCTACAATGAGCAGTTCTTC
TRBJ1-2 . TRBV21-1 . CASSTRANYGYTF TGTGCCAGCAGCACCCGAGCTAACTATGGCTACACCTTC
TRBJ2-6 . TRBV3-1/TRBV3-2 TRBD1 CASSQGTGGSGANVLTF TGTGCCAGCAGCCAAGGGACAGGGGGCTCTGGGGCCAACGTCCTGACTTTC
TRBJ2-3 . TRBV5-6 . CASSLSTHRGTDTQYF TGTGCCAGCAGCTTATCGACCCATCGGGGCACAGATACGCAGTATTTT
TRBJ2-3 . TRBV7-8 . CASSWTDWGTDTQYF TGTGCCAGCAGCTGGACGGACTGGGGCACAGATACGCAGTATTTT
TRBJ1-1 . TRBV7-9 . CASSLAGSQGEAFF TGTGCCAGCAGCTTAGCAGGGTCCCAGGGTGAAGCTTTCTTT
TRBJ1-4 . TRBV5-1 . CASSLASRGPNEKLFF TGCGCCAGCAGCTTGGCCTCGCGGGGGCCTAATGAAAAACTGTTTTTT
TRBJ1-6 . TRBV4-3 TRBD1 CASSGTGWADSPLHF TGCGCCAGCAGCGGGACAGGGTGGGCGGATTCACCCCTCCACTTT
TRBJ1-2 few TRBV5-6 TRBD1 CASSLVSGGGYGYTF TGTGCCAGCAGCTTGGTGTCAGGGGGCGGCTATGGCTACACCTTC
TRBJ2-1 many TRBV7-2 . CASSSRQANEQFF TGTGCCAGCAGCTCACGACAGGCTAATGAGCAGTTCTTC
TRBJ2-7 few TRBV3-1/TRBV3-2 TRBD2 CASSQEASGSSYEQYF TGTGCCAGCAGCCAAGAAGCTAGCGGAAGCTCCTACGAGCAGTACTTC
TRBJ1-2 few TRBV7-2 TRBD1 CASSEVIRQGAKGGHGYTF TGTGCCAGCAGCGAGGTGATTCGACAGGGGGCGAAGGGAGGGCATGGCTACACCTTC